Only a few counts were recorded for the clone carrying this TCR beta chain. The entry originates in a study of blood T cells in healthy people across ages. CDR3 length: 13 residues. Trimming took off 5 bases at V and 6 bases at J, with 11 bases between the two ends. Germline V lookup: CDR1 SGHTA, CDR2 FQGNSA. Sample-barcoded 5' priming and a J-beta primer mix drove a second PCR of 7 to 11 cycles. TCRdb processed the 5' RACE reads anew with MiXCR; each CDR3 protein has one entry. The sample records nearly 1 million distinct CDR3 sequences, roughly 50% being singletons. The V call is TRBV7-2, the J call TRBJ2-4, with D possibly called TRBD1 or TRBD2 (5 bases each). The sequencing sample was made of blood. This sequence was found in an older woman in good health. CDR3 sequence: CASSTGAVNIQYF. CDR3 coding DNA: TGTGCCAGCAGCACCGGGGCCGTAAACATTCAGTACTTC.